This T cell receptor (beta chain) emerged from a study of T cells in Graves' hyperthyroidism and ophthalmopathy. V gave up 2 bases and J gave up 3 bases; unmatched junction bases: 12. In germline, CDR1 is SGHAT, CDR2 FQNNGV. This CDR3 is 18 amino acids long. What was amplified from RNA transcripts were TCR beta CDR3 regions. Carried out on the TCR CDR3, a first-round RT-PCR used the HTBI primer set. Using its own MiXCR run on the multiplex PCR reads, TCRdb lists one record per CDR3 protein. The sample carries roughly 200,000 distinct CDR3 sequences, less than 20% recorded once. This clonotype has just a few counts.

The sample taken for sequencing was blood. The V and J genes are TRBV11-2 and TRBJ1-4; 7 bases match TRBD1. This sequence originates from a woman aged 50 to 60 with Graves' hyperthyroidism. DNA for the CDR3: TGTGCCAGCAGCTTAACCCTCCCCGCCGACAGGGCTAATGAAAAACTGTTTTTT. Translation: CASSLTLPADRANEKLFF.